Listed below are T cell receptor beta chains from one sample, sequenced in a study of T cells in Graves' hyperthyroidism and ophthalmopathy. TCRdb fed the multiplex PCR reads into MiXCR, producing one record per CDR3 protein. The sample gives about 840,000 distinct CDR3 sequences, over 35% of which show up once; approximately 10% is in the top ten. Sample: blood. Receptor source: a man between 18 and 29 years old with Graves' hyperthyroidism. Both conserved end residues are part of each CDR3. Each record gives: clone size, D gene, V gene, J gene, CDR3 DNA, CDR3 protein. A D gene is named only where the DNA matches it firmly. A clone size is listed for some rows: how often the clone was seen (once, few, many), or a class if it is expanded.

clone_size: .; d_call: TRBD2; v_call: TRBV9; j_call: TRBJ2-7; cdr3_nt: TGTGCCAGCAGCGTAACACTAGCGGGAGGTCACGAGCAGTACTTC; cdr3_aa: CASSVTLAGGHEQYF
clone_size: once; d_call: .; v_call: TRBV7-9; j_call: TRBJ1-2; cdr3_nt: TGTGCCAGCAGCTCGGACGCGGCGAGGGGCTATGGCTACACCTTC; cdr3_aa: CASSSDAARGYGYTF
clone_size: .; d_call: .; v_call: TRBV7-8; j_call: TRBJ2-7; cdr3_nt: TGTGCCAGCAGCTTAGCATGGGCAGGATTCGAGCAGTACTTC; cdr3_aa: CASSLAWAGFEQYF
clone_size: .; d_call: .; v_call: TRBV25-1; j_call: TRBJ1-3; cdr3_nt: TGTGCCAGCAGCCAAATCGGAAACACCATATATTTT; cdr3_aa: CASSQIGNTIYF
clone_size: many; d_call: .; v_call: TRBV11-3; j_call: TRBJ1-6; cdr3_nt: TGTGCCAGCAGCTTAGCCCCGAATTCACCCCTCCACTTT; cdr3_aa: CASSLAPNSPLHF
clone_size: many; d_call: .; v_call: TRBV29-1; j_call: TRBJ1-1; cdr3_nt: TGCAGCGCTCTCTTTGGCACTGAAGCTTTCTTT; cdr3_aa: CSALFGTEAFF
clone_size: few; d_call: .; v_call: TRBV10-2; j_call: TRBJ2-7; cdr3_nt: TGCGCCAGCAGTGCCCAGGGGCTCGGAATCTACGAGCAGTACTTC; cdr3_aa: CASSAQGLGIYEQYF
clone_size: many; d_call: .; v_call: TRBV29-1; j_call: TRBJ2-7; cdr3_nt: TGCAGCGTTGAAGAGGGAGGGGGTTCCCACGAGCAGTACTTC; cdr3_aa: CSVEEGGGSHEQYF
clone_size: .; d_call: .; v_call: TRBV9; j_call: TRBJ2-5; cdr3_nt: TGTGCTCACGAGCCACTGATAAAGACCCAGTACTTC; cdr3_aa: CAHEPLIKTQYF
clone_size: few; d_call: TRBD1; v_call: TRBV10-3; j_call: TRBJ2-7; cdr3_nt: TGTGCCAGCAGCCAGACAGGGGGCTTCTACGAGCAGTACTTC; cdr3_aa: CASSQTGGFYEQYF
clone_size: .; d_call: .; v_call: TRBV9; j_call: TRBJ1-1; cdr3_nt: TGTGCCAGCAGCGTAGGAACGGGGGCTGAAGCTTTCTTT; cdr3_aa: CASSVGTGAEAFF
clone_size: .; d_call: .; v_call: TRBV9; j_call: TRBJ2-7; cdr3_nt: TGTGCCAGCAGCGGAGGGGAGCTCTCGAGCTCCTACGAGCAGTACTTC; cdr3_aa: CASSGGELSSSYEQYF
clone_size: .; d_call: .; v_call: TRBV10-2; j_call: TRBJ2-7; cdr3_nt: TGCGCCAGCAGTGACAGGGCCGAGTCCTACGAGCAGTACTTC; cdr3_aa: CASSDRAESYEQYF
clone_size: few; d_call: .; v_call: TRBV7-9; j_call: TRBJ1-1; cdr3_nt: TGCGCCAGCAGCCAGCGCTCTACTCGAGGAACTGAAGCTTTCTTT; cdr3_aa: CASSQRSTRGTEAFF
clone_size: many; d_call: TRBD2; v_call: TRBV13; j_call: TRBJ2-7; cdr3_nt: TGTGCCAGCAGCCATAGCGGGAGTGGGGACGAGCAGTACTTC; cdr3_aa: CASSHSGSGDEQYF
clone_size: .; d_call: .; v_call: TRBV6-5; j_call: TRBJ2-5; cdr3_nt: TGTGCCAGCAGTTACTCGAGGGCGGCAGCTCTAGAGACCCAGTACTTC; cdr3_aa: CASSYSRAAALETQYF
clone_size: many; d_call: .; v_call: TRBV4-1; j_call: TRBJ2-5; cdr3_nt: TGCGCCAGCAGCCAAGCGATAGTCGAGACCCAGTACTTC; cdr3_aa: CASSQAIVETQYF
clone_size: many; d_call: .; v_call: TRBV19; j_call: TRBJ1-1; cdr3_nt: TGTGCCAGTAGTACCGGGTGGGGCACTGAAGCTTTCTTT; cdr3_aa: CASSTGWGTEAFF
clone_size: .; d_call: .; v_call: TRBV7-8; j_call: TRBJ1-1; cdr3_nt: TGTGCCAGCACCCGTCGGGGTAATAATGAAGCTTTCTTT; cdr3_aa: CASTRRGNNEAFF
clone_size: .; d_call: .; v_call: TRBV5-5; j_call: TRBJ2-5; cdr3_nt: TGTGCCAGCAGCATTGACCGTTTTCGAGAGACCCAGTACTTC; cdr3_aa: CASSIDRFRETQYF
clone_size: .; d_call: .; v_call: TRBV5-1; j_call: TRBJ2-7; cdr3_nt: TGCGCCAGCAGCCAAGAATTGGATTACGGGCAGTACTTC; cdr3_aa: CASSQELDYGQYF
clone_size: many; d_call: .; v_call: TRBV25-1; j_call: TRBJ2-5; cdr3_nt: TGTGCCAGCAGTGAAGATTTGGCGGCCCAAGAGACCCAGTACTTC; cdr3_aa: CASSEDLAAQETQYF
clone_size: few; d_call: TRBD1; v_call: TRBV9; j_call: TRBJ2-7; cdr3_nt: TGTGCCAGCAGCGCCGGGACAGGGTTTACCTACGAGCAGTACTTC; cdr3_aa: CASSAGTGFTYEQYF
clone_size: .; d_call: .; v_call: TRBV5-1; j_call: TRBJ1-1; cdr3_nt: TGTGCCAGCAGCCAAAATCGGTGGGGGAACACTGAAGCTTTCTTT; cdr3_aa: CASSQNRWGNTEAFF
clone_size: many; d_call: TRBD1; v_call: TRBV19; j_call: TRBJ1-2; cdr3_nt: TGTGCCAGTATCGGTGGACAGGGCTCCTTCCATGGCTACACCTTC; cdr3_aa: CASIGGQGSFHGYTF
clone_size: few; d_call: .; v_call: TRBV12-3/TRBV12-4; j_call: TRBJ1-5; cdr3_nt: TGTGCCAGCAGTGAACTGGGCGGTCTCCAGCCCCAGCATTTT; cdr3_aa: CASSELGGLQPQHF
clone_size: many; d_call: .; v_call: TRBV7-8; j_call: TRBJ2-5; cdr3_nt: TGTGCCAGCAGACAAAGTACAGAGACCCAGTACTTC; cdr3_aa: CASRQSTETQYF
clone_size: many; d_call: .; v_call: TRBV9; j_call: TRBJ2-2; cdr3_nt: TGTGCCAGCAGCGTAGACGGAGTGACCGGGGAGCTGTTTTTT; cdr3_aa: CASSVDGVTGELFF
clone_size: .; d_call: .; v_call: TRBV5-1; j_call: TRBJ2-2; cdr3_nt: TGCGCCAGCAGCGCGACGGAGGGGGCAGCCGGGGAGCTGTTTTTT; cdr3_aa: CASSATEGAAGELFF
clone_size: .; d_call: .; v_call: TRBV9; j_call: TRBJ1-1; cdr3_nt: TGTGCCAGCAGCGTAGGGCAGGGTTACACTGAAGCTTTCTTT; cdr3_aa: CASSVGQGYTEAFF
clone_size: few; d_call: TRBD1; v_call: TRBV7-8; j_call: TRBJ2-7; cdr3_nt: TGTGCCAGCAGCTTATTTGACAGGGGTTACGAGCAGTACTTC; cdr3_aa: CASSLFDRGYEQYF
clone_size: .; d_call: TRBD1; v_call: TRBV9; j_call: TRBJ2-6; cdr3_nt: TGTGCCAGCAGCGTAGGACAGGGTTTTGGGGCCAACGTCCTGACTTTC; cdr3_aa: CASSVGQGFGANVLTF
clone_size: .; d_call: .; v_call: TRBV29-1; j_call: TRBJ2-2; cdr3_nt: TGCAGCGCCTGGGGACATCTCTCCAATACCGGGGAGCTGTTTTTT; cdr3_aa: CSAWGHLSNTGELFF
clone_size: many; d_call: TRBD1; v_call: TRBV7-2; j_call: TRBJ2-7; cdr3_nt: TGTGCCAGCGGACAGGCGCGCTACGAGCAGTACTTC; cdr3_aa: CASGQARYEQYF
clone_size: .; d_call: .; v_call: TRBV6-6; j_call: TRBJ1-4; cdr3_nt: TGTGCCAGCAGTTACCGTGAGTGGAAACTGTTTTTT; cdr3_aa: CASSYREWKLFF
clone_size: few; d_call: .; v_call: TRBV20-1; j_call: TRBJ1-2; cdr3_nt: TGCAGTGCTAGAGCTCAGGGTTCTAGTGAGGGCTACACCTTC; cdr3_aa: CSARAQGSSEGYTF
clone_size: many; d_call: TRBD2; v_call: TRBV10-2; j_call: TRBJ2-5; cdr3_nt: TGCGCCAGCAGTGGGGAGGGTGGGCTGTCGGAGACCCAGTACTTC; cdr3_aa: CASSGEGGLSETQYF
clone_size: .; d_call: TRBD1; v_call: TRBV2; j_call: TRBJ2-5; cdr3_nt: TGTGCCAGCCTAGGACAGGGGGCGAAAGAGACCCAGTACTTC; cdr3_aa: CASLGQGAKETQYF
clone_size: few; d_call: .; v_call: TRBV12-3/TRBV12-4; j_call: TRBJ1-6; cdr3_nt: TGTGCCAGCAGTAGGTTCGAAGGTTCACCCCTCCACTTT; cdr3_aa: CASSRFEGSPLHF
clone_size: .; d_call: .; v_call: TRBV5-1; j_call: TRBJ1-1; cdr3_nt: TGCGCCAGCAGCCAAGCCACGACAGCAAACACTGAAGCTTTCTTT; cdr3_aa: CASSQATTANTEAFF
clone_size: many; d_call: TRBD1; v_call: TRBV7-6; j_call: TRBJ2-7; cdr3_nt: TGTGCCAGCAGCCTGGGACAGTTGGGCGAGCAGTACTTC; cdr3_aa: CASSLGQLGEQYF
clone_size: .; d_call: .; v_call: TRBV5-1; j_call: TRBJ2-7; cdr3_nt: TGCGCCAGCAGCTGGGCTACACCGACCTACGAGCAGTACTTC; cdr3_aa: CASSWATPTYEQYF
clone_size: few; d_call: TRBD2; v_call: TRBV6-1; j_call: TRBJ2-2; cdr3_nt: TGTGCCAGCAGCCCAAGCGGGGATTACACCGGGGAGCTGTTTTTT; cdr3_aa: CASSPSGDYTGELFF
clone_size: .; d_call: .; v_call: TRBV3-1; j_call: TRBJ1-1; cdr3_nt: TGTGCCAGCAGCCACTGGGGGATCGACACTGAAGCTTTCTTT; cdr3_aa: CASSHWGIDTEAFF
clone_size: .; d_call: .; v_call: TRBV9; j_call: TRBJ1-6; cdr3_nt: TGTGCCAGCAGCGTCCGGGAGGCCCATTCACCCCTCCACTTT; cdr3_aa: CASSVREAHSPLHF
clone_size: .; d_call: .; v_call: TRBV6-5; j_call: TRBJ1-2; cdr3_nt: TGTGCCAGCGGGGCAGAGAATGGCTACACCTTC; cdr3_aa: CASGAENGYTF
clone_size: .; d_call: .; v_call: TRBV7-2; j_call: TRBJ2-7; cdr3_nt: TGTGCCAGCAGCCAAGACGGAATGCCTACCTACGAGCAGTACTTC; cdr3_aa: CASSQDGMPTYEQYF
clone_size: many; d_call: TRBD1; v_call: TRBV20-1; j_call: TRBJ1-1; cdr3_nt: TGCAGGGTGCCGGGACAGGGGGACACTGAAGCTTTCTTT; cdr3_aa: CRVPGQGDTEAFF
clone_size: few; d_call: .; v_call: TRBV7-9; j_call: TRBJ2-5; cdr3_nt: TGTGCCGCCGGTGGCGGGGTAGGCGAGACCCAGTACTTC; cdr3_aa: CAAGGGVGETQYF
clone_size: .; d_call: .; v_call: TRBV7-9; j_call: TRBJ1-5; cdr3_nt: TGTGCCAGCACCCAAGCTTGGGGAAGGGGCAATCAGCCCCAGCATTTT; cdr3_aa: CASTQAWGRGNQPQHF
clone_size: .; d_call: .; v_call: TRBV7-7; j_call: TRBJ2-2; cdr3_nt: TGTGCTAGCAGCTTAGGGGGTTATGGCACCGGGGAGCTGTTTTTT; cdr3_aa: CASSLGGYGTGELFF
clone_size: many; d_call: TRBD1; v_call: TRBV4-1; j_call: TRBJ1-4; cdr3_nt: TGCGCCAGCAGCCAGCCGGGACAGGAGTTTGCAACTAATGAAAAACTGTTTTTT; cdr3_aa: CASSQPGQEFATNEKLFF
clone_size: .; d_call: .; v_call: TRBV5-1; j_call: TRBJ2-2; cdr3_nt: TGCGCCAGCAGCTTGGCTGCGGAGTCGAACACCGGGGAGCTGTTTTTT; cdr3_aa: CASSLAAESNTGELFF